This is a list of T cell receptor beta chains from one sample in a study of CD8 T cells in ankylosing spondylitis. TCRdb reprocessed the 5' RACE reads with MiXCR, giving one entry per CDR3 protein. In the table there are about 240,000 distinct CDR3 sequences, roughly 8.6% of which are singletons. Sequenced input: blood, either unsorted or a sorted T cell fraction (not recorded which). The receptors come from a male donor with ankylosing spondylitis or in good health (not recorded which). CDR3s include the opening cysteine and the closing phenylalanine or tryptophan. Each record gives: J gene, D gene, clone size, V gene, CDR3 DNA, CDR3 protein. D genes are given only for firm matches. Only part of the rows carry a size: once, few, many, or a class if the clone is expanded.

TRBJ2-7 | TRBD2 | many | TRBV5-1 | TGCGCCAGCAGCCTGACTAGCGGGAGTGTCAGGGACGAGCAGTACTTC | CASSLTSGSVRDEQYF
TRBJ1-5 | TRBD1 | many | TRBV6-1 | TGTGCCACTTACGGAGGGGGCCCTGGCAATCAGCCCCAGCATTTT | CATYGGGPGNQPQHF
TRBJ1-2 | . | many | TRBV29-1 | TGCAGCGTTGAATTGGGGGGAAGGCGCTATGGCTACACCTTC | CSVELGGRRYGYTF
TRBJ1-1 | . | . | TRBV20-1 | TGCAGTGCTAGAGACCCACAGGGTCCTACTGAAGCTTTCTTT | CSARDPQGPTEAFF
TRBJ2-5 | TRBD1 | many | TRBV30 | TGTGCCACGACAGGGGCAGGGGTCCAAGAGACCCAGTACTTC | CATTGAGVQETQYF
TRBJ1-1 | . | few | TRBV29-1 | TGCAGCGTTTCTACAGGGACCCTAGACACTGAAGCTTTCTTT | CSVSTGTLDTEAFF
TRBJ2-1 | TRBD2 | . | TRBV30 | TGTGCCTGGAGTCCTCCGGGACTAGTATACAATGAGCAGTTCTTC | CAWSPPGLVYNEQFF
TRBJ2-1 | . | many | TRBV4-3 | TGCGCCAGCAGCCAAGATCCGGGGAGAAATGAGCAGTTCTTC | CASSQDPGRNEQFF
TRBJ2-2 | . | . | TRBV30 | TGTGCCTGGAGTGCGTCAGGGGCCGGGGAGCTGTTTTTT | CAWSASGAGELFF
TRBJ1-1 | . | many | TRBV7-2 | TGTGCCAGCAGCTCCCAGGCTCTGAACACTGAAGCTTTCTTT | CASSSQALNTEAFF
TRBJ2-1 | . | few | TRBV18 | TGTGCCAGCGCAACCGGGACTCTTTACAATGAGCAGTTCTTC | CASATGTLYNEQFF
TRBJ2-2 | . | many | TRBV7-2 | TGTGCCAGCAGCACAACGAACACCGGGGAGCTGTTTTTT | CASSTTNTGELFF
TRBJ2-1 | . | many | TRBV24-1 | TGTGCCACCAGTGATTTCCAGGGCCGGGAGAATGAGCAGTTCTTC | CATSDFQGRENEQFF
TRBJ1-1 | . | few | TRBV7-2 | TGTGCCAGCAGCGTTCTTCCGGGGGCAAAAACTGAAGCTTTCTTT | CASSVLPGAKTEAFF
TRBJ2-3 | . | many | TRBV6-6 | TGTGCCACCAAGGGGGGCGGGTCAGATACGCAGTATTTT | CATKGGGSDTQYF
TRBJ1-6 | . | . | TRBV19 | TGTGCCAGTAGCAAGCAGAGATATAATTCACCCCTCCACTTT | CASSKQRYNSPLHF
TRBJ1-6 | TRBD1 | . | TRBV9 | TGTGCCAGCAGCGTAGTTGCGGGACAGGGATCACCCCTCCACTTT | CASSVVAGQGSPLHF
TRBJ2-3 | . | . | TRBV12-3/TRBV12-4 | TGTGCCAACGGACCCAGCGGGACAGATACGCAGTATTTT | CANGPSGTDTQYF
TRBJ2-2 | TRBD1 | many | TRBV6-5 | TGTGCCAGCAGTTACTCCCTCTCAGGGGGCGGCTCCGGGGAGCTGTTTTTT | CASSYSLSGGGSGELFF
TRBJ2-6 | . | . | TRBV30 | TGTGCCTGGCGGTCCCAAGGAACAGGTGGGGCCAACGTCCTGACTTTC | CAWRSQGTGGANVLTF
TRBJ2-5 | . | . | TRBV5-1 | TGCGCCAGCAGCTTGACGGACGGGGGTGGAGAGACCCAGTACTTC | CASSLTDGGGETQYF
TRBJ1-4 | . | many | TRBV20-1 | TGCAGTGCCCGGCGGGGGTTTGATTGGGAAAAACTGTTTTTT | CSARRGFDWEKLFF
TRBJ2-3 | . | few | TRBV9 | TGTGCCAGCAGCGTAGCCGGCAGCGGTGGCACAGATACGCAGTATTTT | CASSVAGSGGTDTQYF
TRBJ2-1 | TRBD1 | . | TRBV5-1 | TGCGCCAGCGCCAAGGCCGGGACAGGGTCCAATGAGCAGTTCTTC | CASAKAGTGSNEQFF
TRBJ1-5 | TRBD1 | many | TRBV11-2 | TGTGCCAGCAGCAGGACAGGGAACAATCAGCCCCAGCATTTT | CASSRTGNNQPQHF